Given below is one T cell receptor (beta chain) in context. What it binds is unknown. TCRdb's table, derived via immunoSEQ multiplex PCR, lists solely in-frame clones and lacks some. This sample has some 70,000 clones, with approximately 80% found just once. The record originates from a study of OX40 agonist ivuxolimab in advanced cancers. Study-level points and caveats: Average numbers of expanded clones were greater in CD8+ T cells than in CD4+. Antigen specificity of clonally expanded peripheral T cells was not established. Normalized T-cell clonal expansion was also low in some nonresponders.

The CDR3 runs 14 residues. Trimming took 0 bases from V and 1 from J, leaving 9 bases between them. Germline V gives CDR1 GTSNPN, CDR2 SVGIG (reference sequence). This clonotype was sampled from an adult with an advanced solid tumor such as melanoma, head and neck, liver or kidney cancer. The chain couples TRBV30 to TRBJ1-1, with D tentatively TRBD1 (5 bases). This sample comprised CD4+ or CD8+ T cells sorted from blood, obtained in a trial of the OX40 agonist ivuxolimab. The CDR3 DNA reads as TGTGCCTGGAGTGTACAGGCGACGAACACTGAAGCTTTCTTT. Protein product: CAWSVQATNTEAFF.